The present T cell receptor (beta chain) was sequenced within a study of monozygotic twins with inflammatory bowel disease. Overall study findings and caveats: Compared with healthy co-twins, IBD patients showed reduced TCRbeta repertoire diversity by inverse Simpson.

TCRdb re-called the 5' RACE reads, yielding one record per CDR3 amino acid sequence without DNA. The table lists approximately 330,000 distinct CDR3 sequences. The V gene's germline CDR1 is SGHRS and CDR2 YFSETQ. The length of the CDR3 is 15 residues. For this clonotype: What it recognizes is unknown.

Staff drew an approximately 2.6 ml blood sample from each donor. Whole-blood total RNA was extracted without T cell sorting. Sequences were obtained from blood. The TCR originated in a human donor with ulcerative colitis or Crohn's disease, or a healthy co-twin of an affected twin (not recorded which). The chain employs TRBV5-1 and TRBJ2-7. CDR3 in amino acids: CASSLDPSTAYEQYF.